The 13 T cell receptor beta chains below come from one sample, sequenced in a study of cytomegalovirus exposure and HLA in healthy donors. TCRdb keeps only in-frame clones here, not all; method: immunoSEQ multiplex PCR. The sample carries 250,000 or so clones, approximately 90% recorded once. The sequenced material came from PBMCs. These receptors came from a man aged 18 to 35 in good health and CMV-seronegative.

This clone has a single count. The CDR3 loop is CASSYGLAGSSTDTQYF. The CDR3 DNA sequence: TGTGCCAGCAGCTACGGACTAGCGGGATCTAGCACAGATACGCAGTATTTT. The rearrangement joins TRBV5-4 to TRBJ2-3; TRBD2 aligns across 12 bases. The CDR3 consists of 17 residues. V was clipped by 3 bases and J by 0 bases; unmatched bases: 5. CDR1 and CDR2 from the germline V gene are SGHNT and YYREEE (reference sequence).

This chain uses TRBV7-9 with TRBJ2-7, with a tentative D call TRBD1 (6 bases). The CDR3 consists of 12 residues. V was pared by 5 bases and J by 7 bases, with 12 bases between. The germline CDR1 and CDR2 sequences are SEHNR and FQNEAQ (reference sequence). CDR3 nucleotide sequence: TGTGCCAGCAGCCCCTGGGGGCGAGAGCAGTACTTC. Translation gives CASSPWGREQYF.

The chain employs TRBV4-3 and TRBJ2-1; weak D call: TRBD1 (5 bases). Trimming cost V 2 bases and J 0 bases, with 14 bases left between them. The CDR3 contains 17 residues. The germline gives CDR1 LGHNA, CDR2 YSLEER. The CDR3 DNA is TGCGCCAGCAGCCAACACCCGGACACAGCCTCCTACAATGAGCAGTTCTTC. Its protein product is CASSQHPDTASYNEQFF.

This chain uses TRBV19 with TRBJ1-3; D may be TRBD1 (5 bases). V was cut by 8 bases and J by 0 bases, with 11 bases left in between. CDR1 LNHDA and CDR2 SQIVND come from the germline V gene (reference sequence). The CDR3 has 14 amino acids. The CDR3 is CASCRGGSGNTIYF. The CDR3 DNA sequence: TGTGCCAGTTGTAGGGGAGGCTCTGGAAACACCATATATTTT.

The rearrangement uses TRBV27 and TRBJ1-6; TRBD1 matches 8 bases. The CDR3 loop spans 16 amino acids. CDR1 is MNHEY and CDR2 is SMNVEV in the germline V gene (reference sequence). V was clipped by 5 bases and J by 10 bases; unmatched bases: 13. The chain's CDR3 is CASSPPSGQGESPLHF. CDR3 bases: TGTGCCAGCAGTCCCCCTTCTGGACAGGGCGAGTCACCCCTCCACTTT.

The V gene is TRBV5-1, the J gene TRBJ1-2; D is possibly TRBD1 (5 bases). With 7 bases removed from V and 6 bases from J, the gap between germline ends came to 16 bases. CDR1 is SGHRS and CDR2 is YFSETQ in the germline V gene. This CDR3 contains 13 residues. CDR3 sequence (DNA): TGCGCCAGCCGTAACTCCAGGGATCATGGCTACACCTTC. The encoded protein is CASRNSRDHGYTF.

V gene TRBV5-1 combines with J gene TRBJ2-2, with TRBD1 matching 11 bases. Looked up from germline, CDR1 is SGHRS and CDR2 is YFSETQ. The junction had 3 bases not matched to a gene; V was cut back by 4 bases and J by 4 bases. There are 15 residues in the CDR3. DNA of the CDR3: TGCGCCAGCAGCCCAGGACAGGGGGCCACCGGGGAGCTGTTTTTT. As protein: CASSPGQGATGELFF.

The rearrangement links TRBV5-1 to TRBJ1-5; no reliable D call. The ends were cut back, 4 bases at V and 6 bases at J, with 17 bases in the middle. Germline V gene data show CDR1 as SGHRS and CDR2 as YFSETQ. This CDR3 is built from 15 residues. CDR3 coding DNA: TGCGCCAGCAGCCCGAATGGTGGGCAACCTCAGCCCCAGCATTTT. Its protein product is CASSPNGGQPQPQHF.

The chain has TRBV18 and TRBJ1-6; tentatively, D is TRBD1 (6 bases). With 0 bases removed from V and 6 bases from J, the gap between germline ends came to 15 bases. The germline CDR1 and CDR2 sequences are KGHSH and LQKENI. This CDR3 is built from 17 residues. The CDR3 sequence: CASSPPRAGAANSPLHF. In DNA form, the CDR3 reads TGTGCCAGCTCACCACCGCGAGCGGGGGCGGCTAATTCACCCCTCCACTTT.

The gene calls are TRBV4-3 and TRBJ2-7; D gene uncertain. This CDR3 region has 13 residues. CDR1 LGHNA and CDR2 YSLEER come from the germline V gene. V gave up 3 bases and J gave up 3 bases, with 9 bases separating them. The CDR3 region has the DNA TGCGCCAGCAGCCAGTTTCACAACTACGAGCAGTACTTC. It translates to CASSQFHNYEQYF.

The rearrangement uses TRBV25-1 and TRBJ2-7; 9 nucleotides line up with TRBD1. CDR3 length: 16 residues. Germline CDR1 reads MGHDK; CDR2 reads SYGVNS. V dropped 8 bases and J dropped 4; count of bases not matched to a gene: 15. CDR3 in amino acids: CASFTVPGTGFYEQYF. The CDR3 DNA follows: TGTGCCAGCTTTACCGTTCCTGGGACAGGGTTTTACGAGCAGTACTTC.

This clone was observed a single time. The same CDR3 can be traced to other DNA sequences in this sample. V and J are TRBV11-2 and TRBJ1-1, with D hard to call. The CDR3 extends over 13 amino acids. Trimming took off 0 bases at V and 1 base at J, with 3 bases between the two ends. Germline values: CDR1 SGHAT, CDR2 FQNNGV. CDR3 in DNA: TGTGCCAGCAGCTTAGATAGGAACACTGAAGCTTTCTTT. It is translated as CASSLDRNTEAFF.

CDR3 coding DNA: TGTGCCATCAGTGAGTCTTACTCCTATAATTCACCCCTCCACTTT. It yields the protein CAISESYSYNSPLHF. This chain links TRBV10-3 with TRBJ1-6; D remains unclear. V lost 0 bases to trimming and J lost 0 bases, with 3 bases between them. The CDR3 runs to 15 residues. The germline CDR1 and CDR2 sequences are ENHRY and SYGVKD.